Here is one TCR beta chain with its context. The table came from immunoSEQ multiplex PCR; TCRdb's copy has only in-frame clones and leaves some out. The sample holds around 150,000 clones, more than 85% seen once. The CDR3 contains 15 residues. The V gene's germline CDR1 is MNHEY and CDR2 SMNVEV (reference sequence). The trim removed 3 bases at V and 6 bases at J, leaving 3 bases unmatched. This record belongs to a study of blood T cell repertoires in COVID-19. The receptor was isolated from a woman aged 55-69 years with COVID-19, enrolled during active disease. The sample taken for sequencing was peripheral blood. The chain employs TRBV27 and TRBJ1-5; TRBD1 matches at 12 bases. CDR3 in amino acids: CASSFGTGGTQPQHF. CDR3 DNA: TGTGCCAGCAGTTTTGGGACAGGGGGCACTCAGCCCCAGCATTTT.